Presented here are 6 T cell receptor beta chains from one specimen sequenced in a study of T cells in localized non-small cell lung cancer. Only in-frame clones appear in the TCRdb table, and some are missing; sequencing was by immunoSEQ multiplex PCR. The table lists about 40,000 clones, around nine tenths of them singletons, with around 3.8% in the top ten. Sequencing was performed on peripheral blood, taken before any cancer treatment. The receptors here all came from a man aged 18 to 50 with stage I lung adenocarcinoma.

This chain connects TRBV7-7 to TRBJ1-5; unclear D gene. CDR3 size: 13 residues. V was shortened by 1 base and J by 4 bases, with 5 bases between the two germline ends. Per the germline V gene, CDR1 is SSHAT and CDR2 is FNYEAQ (reference sequence). CDR3 DNA sequence: TGTGCCAGCAGCTTAGGAGAGAATCAGCCCCAGCATTTT. Protein sequence: CASSLGENQPQHF.

This clone was detected once. The chain combines TRBV28 with TRBJ1-5; a weak D match, TRBD1 (5 bases). Trimming took off 3 bases at V and 5 bases at J, with 11 bases between the two ends. This CDR3 has 14 amino acids. Germline V gene sequence: CDR1 MDHEN, CDR2 SYDVKM. CDR3 in DNA: TGTGCCAGCAGTTTGGCCAGGGACGATCAGCCCCAGCATTTT. Protein product: CASSLARDDQPQHF.

This clone came up a few times. The genes are TRBV5-4 and TRBJ1-1, with D perhaps matching TRBD1 (5 bases). Trimming removed 4 bases from V and 1 base from J, with 5 bases in between. The CDR3 is 12 amino acids. Germline-derived CDR1 and CDR2 are SGHNT and YYREEE (reference sequence). Here the CDR3 reads CASSGQNTEAFF. The CDR3 DNA reads TGTGCCAGCAGCGGACAGAACACTGAAGCTTTCTTT.

The sample holds a few counts of this clone. The chain couples TRBV4-1 to TRBJ2-3; the D is unclear. The V gene lost 2 bases and the J gene lost 5 bases, with 5 bases spanning the gap. This CDR3 contains 12 residues. Per germline, CDR1 MGHRA and CDR2 YSYEKL. In DNA, the CDR3 is TGCGCCAGCAGCCAACCTCTAGATACGCAGTATTTT. It encodes CASSQPLDTQYF.

The chain joins TRBV30 to TRBJ2-3, with D unresolved. The CDR3 consists of 13 residues. V shed 0 bases and J shed 6 bases, with 10 bases lying between them. CDR1 is GTSNPN, CDR2 SVGIG, per germline (reference sequence). CDR3 in DNA: TGTGCCTGGAGTGTACTTCATAGGGATACGCAGTATTTT. Protein product: CAWSVLHRDTQYF. Variable domain in full (rest from reference TRBV30 and TRBJ2-3): SQTIHQWPATLVQPVGSPLSLECTVEGTSNPNLYWYRQAAGRGLQLLFYSVGIGQISSEVPQNLSASRPQDRQFILSSKKLLLSDSGFYLCAWSVLHRDTQYFGPGTRLTVL.

As DNA, the CDR3 is TGTGCCAGCAGCTTGCCCCCCCGGGGAGCCTACAATGAGCAGTTCTTC. It is translated as CASSLPPRGAYNEQFF. The chain has TRBV5-8 and TRBJ2-1, with TRBD2 as a possible D gene (5 bases). This CDR3 spans 16 amino acids. CDR1 and CDR2 (germline): SGHTS, YDEGEE. Trimming pared 1 base from V and 2 bases from J, leaving 13 bases between.